This T cell receptor (beta chain) derives from a study of T cells after yellow fever vaccination. This clonotype was counted between two and nine times. Germline V CDR1 and CDR2: SEHNR, FQNEAQ (reference sequence). The CDR3 is 14 residues long. V shed 2 bases and J shed 1 base, with 8 bases lying between them. Each CDR3 protein gets one entry after TCRdb re-called the 5' RACE reads with MiXCR. The sample has approximately 510,000 distinct CDR3 sequences; about a fifth are singletons. The chain carries TRBV7-9 and TRBJ1-1; unclear D gene. The receptor comes from a man in his late teens or twenties who received the YFV17D yellow fever vaccine. Sequencing used PBMCs, obtained more than 20 days after the first yellow fever vaccination. CDR3 DNA: TGTGCCAGCAGCTTACAACAGTCGAACACTGAAGCTTTCTTT. Translated: CASSLQQSNTEAFF.